Included here is one T cell receptor beta chain sequence, with context. This clonotype was counted at least ten times. This receptor's antigen is unknown. One base away there is no much larger clone; base qualities are not given. The sample is drawn from a study of T cell repertoires in cytomegalovirus infection (dated by TCRdb to about 2019). Study-wide context: The peptide stimulations were aimed at well-studied HLA-B-restricted epitopes as well as recently identified HLA-C-restricted CMV epitopes, whose presentation resists viral immunomodulation. Donor HLA type was relevant to the analysis, because carriage of CMV infection together with the matching HLA type was indicated by public TCR beta signatures.

TCRdb names Illumina HiSeq 1500 as the instrument used. In-frame beta chains were kept once TCRdb had trimmed the public reads at Q25 with fastp and called clones with MiXCR. Records with the same CDR3 protein are collapsed into one entry carrying the most frequent genes and DNA. The sample table holds some 320,000 distinct CDR3 sequences, of which about 29% were seen once. Over 15% of the sample is in the top ten clones. General findings and caveats noted by the study authors: In both this cohort and an independent cohort of 352 donors, the cumulative frequency of public TCR beta family members distinguished carriers of CMV infection plus the relevant HLA type. The ex vivo response was dominated by HLA-C-restricted CMV-specific TCR beta clonotypes, which also provided the single most frequent clonotype in two of eight donors.

Trimming takes 6 bases from V and 0 bases from J, and the germline ends sit 14 bases apart. Taken from cysteine to phenylalanine, the CDR3 has 15 residues. CDR3 DNA only is kept here, 45 bases in frame from base 1. From the germline V gene (reference sequence), CDR1 is SEHNR and CDR2 is FQNEAQ. According to the study, the label for this sample's treatment or condition signals: in vitro stimulation with specific CMV peptide epitopes to enrich CMV-specific T cells. This specimen consisted of cultured PBMCs, obtained from culture after CMV antigen stimulation. This chain joins TRBV7-9 to TRBJ1-1; confidence is insufficient to name the D gene. This receptor was identified in a human donor in good health (CMV status not recorded). Some clones in this sample may be carry-over from other donors' samples. CDR3 region: CASSSWTNMNTEAFF. The base sequence is TGTGCCAGCAGTTCCTGGACCAACATGAACACTGAAGCTTTCTTT.